The next 24 T cell receptor beta chains were all read from a single sample in a study of CD8 T cells in ankylosing spondylitis. In TCRdb, the 5' RACE reads were re-called with MiXCR into one record per CDR3 protein. The table includes 250,000 to 350,000 distinct CDR3 sequences, about 20% detected once. Sequenced input: blood, either unsorted or a sorted T cell fraction (not recorded which). Every receptor here comes from a male donor with ankylosing spondylitis or in good health (not recorded which).

This clonotype has ten or more counts. The V and J genes are TRBV27 and TRBJ2-5; TRBD2 matches 11 bases. The germline CDR1 and CDR2 sequences are MNHEY and SMNVEV (reference sequence). The trim removed 1 base at V and 5 bases at J, leaving 9 bases unmatched. This CDR3 is 17 amino acids long. The CDR3 loop is CASSLFASGRIRETQYF. The CDR3 DNA reads TGTGCCAGCAGTTTATTTGCTAGCGGGAGGATCAGGGAGACCCAGTACTTC.

This clonotype was observed a few times. The chain uses TRBV5-8 and TRBJ2-7; D is undetermined. CDR1 and CDR2 (germline): SGHTS, YDEGEE. The V end was cut by 0 bases, the J end by 6 bases, with 1 base between. The CDR3 extends over 10 amino acids. The CDR3 reads CASSLVEQYV. The DNA of the CDR3 is TGTGCCAGCAGCTTGGTCGAGCAGTACGTC.

The rearrangement joins TRBV5-6 to TRBJ1-2; TRBD1 agrees at 10 bases. The CDR3 is 14 residues long. Trimming at V came to 6 bases and at J to 4 bases, leaving 6 bases not matched to a gene. CDR1 is SGHDT and CDR2 is YYEEEE in the germline V gene. CDR3: CASTRDRGGYGYTF. CDR3 sequence (DNA): TGTGCCAGCACCCGGGACAGGGGTGGCTATGGCTACACCTTC.

J is TRBJ2-1 and V is TRBV20-1; 10 nucleotides align to TRBD2. Per germline, CDR1 DFQATT and CDR2 SNEGSKA (reference sequence). Germline trimming cut 3 bases from V and 2 bases from J; bases unmatched to any gene: 7. CDR3 length: 16 residues. CDR3 in amino acids: CSASKRGGRTYNEQFF. CDR3 DNA sequence: TGCAGTGCTAGTAAGCGGGGGGGCCGGACCTACAATGAGCAGTTCTTC.

This clonotype was recorded a few times. V usage is TRBV5-1 and J usage is TRBJ1-2; D is unclear. The V gene lost 3 bases and the J gene lost 8 bases, with 8 bases spanning the gap. Germline-derived CDR1 and CDR2 are SGHRS and YFSETQ. The CDR3 has 11 amino acids. The CDR3: CASSSVGGYTF. Here the CDR3 DNA reads TGCGCCAGCAGCTCCGTAGGGGGCTACACCTTC.

The V call is TRBV4-1, the J call TRBJ2-1; D uncertain. From germline, CDR1 is MGHRA and CDR2 YSYEKL. Deletions cut 3 bases from V and 6 bases from J, with 18 bases between. The CDR3 totals 16 residues. CDR3 bases: TGCGCCAGCAGCCACCCCGGGCAGAGCCGCGGCAATGAGCAGTTCTTC. Amino acid sequence: CASSHPGQSRGNEQFF.

This clonotype was detected many times. The chain couples TRBV29-1 to TRBJ2-5; D unresolved. With 3 bases removed from V and 4 bases from J, the gap between germline ends came to 9 bases. CDR3 length: 12 amino acids. The germline V gene encodes CDR1 SQVTM and CDR2 ANQGSEA. The DNA of the CDR3 is TGCAGCGTTGAGGCCAGTGGAGAGACCCAGTACTTC. Its translation: CSVEASGETQYF.

The chain is built from TRBV10-3 and TRBJ2-1; TRBD2 might be the D (5 bases). CDR3 size: 12 residues. CDR1 is ENHRY, CDR2 SYGVKD, per germline. V shed 4 bases and J shed 7 bases, with 8 bases lying between them. CDR3: CAISGRENEQFF. CDR3 DNA sequence: TGTGCCATCAGTGGTAGGGAGAATGAGCAGTTCTTC.

This clonotype occurred a few times. The rearrangement uses TRBV12-5 and TRBJ2-2; D unresolved. There are 13 residues in the CDR3. Germline V gene data show CDR1 as LGHNT and CDR2 as FRNRAP. V lost 9 bases to trimming and J lost 5 bases, with 13 bases between them. The CDR3 sequence is CASLQVGTGELFF. CDR3 in DNA: TGTGCTAGCCTCCAGGTTGGGACCGGGGAGCTGTTTTTT.

This clonotype showed up many times. J is TRBJ1-6 and V is TRBV5-1, with D possibly matching TRBD1 (6 bases). V lost 2 bases and J lost 6, with 9 bases in between. Germline-derived CDR1 and CDR2 are SGHRS and YFSETQ. The CDR3 covers 14 residues. The CDR3 nucleotides are TGCGCCAGCAGCTTCGGGGACACTAATTCACCCCTCCACTTT. It encodes CASSFGDTNSPLHF.

This rearrangement joins TRBV6-2 or TRBV6-3 to TRBJ1-2, with 7 bases identical to TRBD1. The CDR3 spans 15 residues. The V gene end was trimmed by 0 bases and the J gene end by 5 bases; junction bases not matched to a gene: 6. Per the germline V gene, CDR1 is MNHEY and CDR2 is SVGEGT. CDR3: CASSYSYRGEYGYTF. The CDR3 DNA follows: TGTGCCAGCAGTTACTCGTACAGGGGTGAATATGGCTACACCTTC.

This clonotype was observed at least ten times. This rearrangement joins TRBV10-3 to TRBJ2-3; 8 bases map to TRBD2. This CDR3 has 15 amino acids. V lost 6 bases and J lost 2; bases outside the gene matches: 7. CDR1 ENHRY and CDR2 SYGVKD come from the germline V gene. The CDR3 DNA sequence: TGTGCCATCAGACCGGGAGGGCCTATCACAGATACGCAGTATTTT. This translates into CAIRPGGPITDTQYF.

This clonotype appeared a few times. J is TRBJ2-2 and V is TRBV7-3; D not certain. Trimming shortened V by 5 bases and J by 4 bases, and 8 bases separated the two germline ends. In germline, CDR1 is SGHTA, CDR2 FQGTGA. This CDR3 has 13 residues. This CDR3 reads CASSTDGTGELFF. The CDR3 nucleotides are TGTGCCAGCAGCACGGACGGCACCGGGGAGCTGTTTTTT. Filled out from reference TRBV7-3 and TRBJ2-2, the complete variable domain reads GAGVSQTPSNKVTEKGKYVELRCDPISGHTALYWYRQSLGQGPEFLIYFQGTGAADDSGLPNDRFFAVRPEGSVSTLKIQRTERGDSAVYLCASSTDGTGELFFGEGSRLTVL.

The genes are TRBV10-3 and TRBJ2-3, with D possibly being TRBD1 or TRBD2 (5 bases each). This CDR3 region has 15 residues. Germline CDR1 ENHRY, CDR2 SYGVKD. The V end lost 8 bases, the J end lost 1 base, and 16 bases lay between the germline ends. The CDR3 sequence: CAIAPRGVGTDTQYF. DNA for the CDR3: TGTGCCATCGCCCCGAGGGGAGTTGGCACAGATACGCAGTATTTT.

In this sample, this clonotype turned up a few times. This chain links TRBV9 with TRBJ1-2, with TRBD1 matching 7 bases. The V segment lost 3 bases and the J segment 8 bases; nucleotides outside the gene matches: 10. This CDR3 is built from 14 residues. Germline CDR1 SGDLS, CDR2 YYNGEE. The CDR3 reads CASSASDRHRGYTF. The CDR3 coding sequence is TGTGCCAGCAGCGCTTCGGACAGGCATAGAGGCTACACCTTC. Supplemented by reference TRBV9 and TRBJ1-2, the full variable domain reads DSGVTQTPKHLITATGQRVTLRCSPRSGDLSVYWYQQSLDQGLQFLIQYYNGEERAKGNILERFSAQQFPDLHSELNLSSLELGDSALYFCASSASDRHRGYTFGSGTRLTVV.

The J gene is TRBJ2-7, the V gene TRBV5-1; weak D call: TRBD1 (5 bases). The CDR3 has 14 residues. Germline V gene data show CDR1 as SGHRS and CDR2 as YFSETQ. The germline V and J ends were trimmed by 1 base and 2 bases, with 10 bases remaining between them. DNA of the CDR3: TGCGCCAGCAGCTTGTCAGGGTCAGCCTACGAGCAGTACGTC. This gives the protein CASSLSGSAYEQYV.

This clonotype was seen only a few times. The chain uses TRBV5-1 and TRBJ2-5, with a weak D call TRBD1 (5 bases). The germline V gene encodes CDR1 SGHRS and CDR2 YFSETQ. Trimming stripped 2 bases from V and 1 base from J, with 12 bases between. CDR3 length: 15 residues. The CDR3 here is CASSFLTEAQETQYF. The CDR3 nucleotides read TGCGCCAGCAGCTTCCTGACAGAGGCCCAAGAGACCCAGTACTTC.

CDR3 DNA sequence: TGCGCCAGCAGCCGAGACCCCCGGGGCACAGATACGCAGTATTTT. This translates into CASSRDPRGTDTQYF. The rearrangement uses TRBV5-1 and TRBJ2-3, with D uncertain. V was trimmed by 4 bases and J by 1 base, leaving 13 bases between them. The germline V gene has CDR1 SGHRS and CDR2 YFSETQ. This CDR3 contains 15 residues.

This clonotype occurred a few times. The chain couples TRBV27 to TRBJ1-1; D is unclear. The CDR3 covers 13 residues. The V and J ends lost 5 bases and 0 bases respectively, with 7 bases between them. From germline, CDR1 is MNHEY and CDR2 SMNVEV (reference sequence). As DNA, the CDR3 is TGTGCCAGCAGTACAAACCTGAACACTGAAGCTTTCTTT. Amino acids: CASSTNLNTEAFF.

This chain uses TRBV27 with TRBJ1-4; no firm D call. Trimming removed 5 bases from V and 5 bases from J, with 9 bases in between. This CDR3 region has 13 residues. CDR1 and CDR2 (germline): MNHEY, SMNVEV (reference sequence). DNA for the CDR3: TGTGCCAGCAGTGGCCTTCTAAATGAAAAACTGTTTTTT. It specifies CASSGLLNEKLFF.

The sample holds many counts of this clonotype. CDR3 sequence (DNA): TGTGCCAGCAGCGTAGGAGTGCTAGCGGGGGGCCGGGAGACCCAGTACTTC. Its protein product is CASSVGVLAGGRETQYF. V and J are TRBV9 and TRBJ2-5, with 11 bases that match TRBD2. Losses at the gene ends were 0 bases for V and 5 bases for J; bases not matched to a gene: 9. This CDR3 spans 17 amino acids. Germline values: CDR1 SGDLS, CDR2 YYNGEE. Variable domain in full (rest from reference TRBV9 and TRBJ2-5): DSGVTQTPKHLITATGQRVTLRCSPRSGDLSVYWYQQSLDQGLQFLIQYYNGEERAKGNILERFSAQQFPDLHSELNLSSLELGDSALYFCASSVGVLAGGRETQYFGPGTRLLVL.

The sample holds many counts of this clonotype. The rearrangement uses TRBV20-1 and TRBJ2-4; D is unresolved. Germline CDR1 reads DFQATT; CDR2 reads SNEGSKA (reference sequence). Trimming removed 0 bases from V and 3 bases from J, with 6 bases in between. The CDR3 spans 13 residues. The CDR3 DNA reads TGCAGTGCTAGAGACAGCAGCAAAAACATTCAGTACTTC. It yields the protein CSARDSSKNIQYF.

This clonotype appeared a few times. The chain employs TRBV10-3 and TRBJ2-5; 13 bases are a match to TRBD2. The CDR3 contains 14 residues. Per germline, CDR1 ENHRY and CDR2 SYGVKD. The junction had 1 base not matched to a gene; V was cut back by 6 bases and J by 3 bases. Here the CDR3 DNA reads TGTGCCATCAGCGGACTAGCGGGGGAAGAGACCCAGTACTTC. Translated: CAISGLAGEETQYF.

The rearrangement uses TRBV12-3 or TRBV12-4 and TRBJ2-1; either TRBD1 or TRBD2 may fit D (6 bases each). CDR3 length: 13 residues. V lost 6 bases, J lost 9 bases, and 15 bases lay in between. The CDR3 region has the DNA TGTGCCAGCAGCCACGAGGGGGGACGTGAGCAGTTCTTC. It is translated as CASSHEGGREQFF.